This TCR beta chain was documented in a study of blood T cell repertoires in COVID-19. Whole-study context: Donors in the United States, Italy and Spain gave samples during acute or convalescent COVID-19.

The CDR3 loop spans 17 amino acids. J was trimmed by 0 bases and V by 4 bases; bases with no gene match: 4. CDR1 WSHSY and CDR2 SAAADI come from the germline V gene. Profiled with immunoSEQ multiplex PCR; TCRdb holds only in-frame clones, not every one. Altogether approximately 350,000 clones are present, about 90% being singletons, with the ten largest covering less than 3.5%. This chain connects TRBV10-2 to TRBJ2-1; the match to TRBD2 covers 12 bases. Sequenced input: peripheral blood. The TCR sequence derives from a woman in her late teens or twenties who had recovered from COVID-19. Written as DNA, the CDR3 is TGCGCCAGCAGTGCCCTGACTAGCGGGAGCTCCTACAATGAGCAGTTCTTC. Translated: CASSALTSGSSYNEQFF.